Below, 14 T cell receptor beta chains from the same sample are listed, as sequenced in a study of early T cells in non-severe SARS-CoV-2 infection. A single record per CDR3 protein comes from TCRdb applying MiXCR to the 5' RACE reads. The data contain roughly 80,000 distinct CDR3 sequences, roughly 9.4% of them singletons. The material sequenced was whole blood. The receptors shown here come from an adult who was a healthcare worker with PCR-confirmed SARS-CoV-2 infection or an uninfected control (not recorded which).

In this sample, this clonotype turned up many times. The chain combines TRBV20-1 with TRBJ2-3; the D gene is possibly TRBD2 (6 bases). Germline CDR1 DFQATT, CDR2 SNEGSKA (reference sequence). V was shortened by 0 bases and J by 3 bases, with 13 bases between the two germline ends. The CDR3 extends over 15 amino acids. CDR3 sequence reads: CSAREGTAGTDTQYF. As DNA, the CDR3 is TGCAGTGCTAGAGAGGGGACTGCGGGAACAGATACGCAGTATTTT.

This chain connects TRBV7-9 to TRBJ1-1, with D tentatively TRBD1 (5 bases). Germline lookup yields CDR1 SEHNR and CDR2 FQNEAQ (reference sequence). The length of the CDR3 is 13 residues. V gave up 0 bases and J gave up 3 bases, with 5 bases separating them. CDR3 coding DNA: TGTGCCAGCAGCTTAGCGGGGGACACTGAAGCTTTCTTT. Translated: CASSLAGDTEAFF.

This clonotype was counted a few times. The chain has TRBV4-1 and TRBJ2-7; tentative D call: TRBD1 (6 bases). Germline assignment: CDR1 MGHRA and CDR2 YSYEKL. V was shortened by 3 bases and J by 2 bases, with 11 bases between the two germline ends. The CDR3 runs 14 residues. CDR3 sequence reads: CASSQQGLPYEQYF. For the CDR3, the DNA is TGCGCCAGCAGCCAGCAGGGGCTACCCTACGAGCAGTACTTC.

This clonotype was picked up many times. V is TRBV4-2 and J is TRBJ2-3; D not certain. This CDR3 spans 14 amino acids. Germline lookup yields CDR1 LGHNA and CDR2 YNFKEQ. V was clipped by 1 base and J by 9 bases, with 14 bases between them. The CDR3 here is CASSQVVPQGTQYF. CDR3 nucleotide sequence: TGTGCCAGCAGCCAAGTAGTCCCTCAAGGCACGCAGTATTTT.

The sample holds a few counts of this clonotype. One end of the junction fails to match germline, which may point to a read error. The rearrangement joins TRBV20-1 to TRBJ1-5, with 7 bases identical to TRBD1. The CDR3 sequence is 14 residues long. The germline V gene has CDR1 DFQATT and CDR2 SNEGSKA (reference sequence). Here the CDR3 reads CSASTGRTNHPQHF. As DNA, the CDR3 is TGCAGTGCTTCGACAGGGAGGACCAATCACCCCCAGCATTTT.

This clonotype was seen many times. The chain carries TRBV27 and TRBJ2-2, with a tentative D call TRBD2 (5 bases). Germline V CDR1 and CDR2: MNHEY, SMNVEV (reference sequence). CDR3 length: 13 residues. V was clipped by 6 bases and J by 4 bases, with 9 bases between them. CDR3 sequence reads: CASRDRGTGELFF. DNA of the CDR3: TGTGCCAGCAGGGACCGGGGCACCGGGGAGCTGTTTTTT.

CDR3 residues: CASSLFGPGQGKYEQYF. CDR3 nucleotide sequence: TGTGCCAGCAGTTTATTCGGGCCGGGACAGGGGAAATACGAGCAGTACTTC. This chain uses TRBV28 with TRBJ2-7; 10 bases line up with TRBD1. The trim removed 1 base at V and 4 bases at J, leaving 10 bases unmatched. Germline lookup yields CDR1 MDHEN and CDR2 SYDVKM. The CDR3 is made up of 17 amino acids.

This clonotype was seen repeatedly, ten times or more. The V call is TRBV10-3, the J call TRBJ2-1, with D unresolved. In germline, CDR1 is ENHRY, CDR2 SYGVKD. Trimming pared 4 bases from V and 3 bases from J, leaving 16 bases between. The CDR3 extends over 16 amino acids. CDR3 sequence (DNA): TGTGCCATCAGTGGGAGAATAGCTGATCTCTACAATGAGCAGTTCTTC. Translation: CAISGRIADLYNEQFF.

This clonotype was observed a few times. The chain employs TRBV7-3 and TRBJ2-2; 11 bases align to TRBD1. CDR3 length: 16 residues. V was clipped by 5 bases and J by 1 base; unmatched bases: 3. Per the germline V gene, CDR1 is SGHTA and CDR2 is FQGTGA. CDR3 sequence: CASSRGQGVNTGELFF. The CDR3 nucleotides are TGTGCCAGCAGCCGGGGACAGGGGGTGAACACCGGGGAGCTGTTTTTT. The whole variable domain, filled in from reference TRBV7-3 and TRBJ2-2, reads GAGVSQTPSNKVTEKGKYVELRCDPISGHTALYWYRQSLGQGPEFLIYFQGTGAADDSGLPNDRFFAVRPEGSVSTLKIQRTERGDSAVYLCASSRGQGVNTGELFFGEGSRLTVL.

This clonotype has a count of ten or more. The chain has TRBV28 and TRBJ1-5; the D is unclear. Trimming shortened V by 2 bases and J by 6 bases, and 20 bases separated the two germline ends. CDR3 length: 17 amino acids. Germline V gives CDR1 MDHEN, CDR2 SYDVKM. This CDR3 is CASSLRLAALGSQPQHF. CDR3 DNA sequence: TGTGCCAGCAGTTTAAGGTTGGCCGCCCTAGGGAGTCAGCCCCAGCATTTT.

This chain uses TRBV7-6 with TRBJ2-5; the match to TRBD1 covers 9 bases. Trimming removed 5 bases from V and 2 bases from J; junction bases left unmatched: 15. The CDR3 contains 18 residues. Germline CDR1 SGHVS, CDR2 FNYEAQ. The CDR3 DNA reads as TGTGCCAGCAGCCCCCGGACAGGGGCACTACTTATACAAGAGACCCAGTACTTC. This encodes CASSPRTGALLIQETQYF.

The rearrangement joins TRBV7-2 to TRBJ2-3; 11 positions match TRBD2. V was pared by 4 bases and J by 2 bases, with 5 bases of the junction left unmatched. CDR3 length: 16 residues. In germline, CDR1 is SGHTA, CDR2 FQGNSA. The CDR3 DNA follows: TGTGCCAGCAGCTCACGACTAGCGGGATTCACAGATACGCAGTATTTT. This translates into CASSSRLAGFTDTQYF.

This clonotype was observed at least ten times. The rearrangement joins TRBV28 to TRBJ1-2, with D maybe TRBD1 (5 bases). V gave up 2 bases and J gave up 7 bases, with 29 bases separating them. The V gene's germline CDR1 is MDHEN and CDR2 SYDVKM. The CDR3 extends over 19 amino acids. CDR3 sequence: CASSLLLRGPESMMGGYTF. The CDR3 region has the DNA TGTGCCAGCAGTTTACTGTTGAGGGGCCCGGAGTCGATGATGGGTGGCTACACCTTC.

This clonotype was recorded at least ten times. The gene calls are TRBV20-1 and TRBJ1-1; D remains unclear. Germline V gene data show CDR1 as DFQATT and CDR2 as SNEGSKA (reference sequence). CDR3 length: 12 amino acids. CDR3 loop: CSAGEELAEAFF. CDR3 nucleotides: TGCAGCGCTGGCGAGGAGTTAGCTGAAGCTTTCTTT.